This T cell receptor beta chain emerged from a study of beta chain features in type 1 diabetes (dated by TCRdb to the late 2010s). Notes on the research overall: Mean age, gender distribution, total cell number and subset yield did not differ between patients and healthy donors. Regulatory and stem cell-like memory subsets were obtained from only 8 patients and roughly 8 healthy donors, while naive and central memory subsets were obtained from all 28 donors. The study compared the TCRB repertoires of sorted circulating CD4+ T cell subsets in recently diagnosed type 1 diabetes patients with those in matched healthy donors. A total of roughly 110 million sorted cells were examined across all samples, and the number of cells per subset was strongly correlated with RNA yield. Study-wide findings and limitations: PCR may preferentially amplify shorter templates, but because patient and control samples were amplified and corrected together, any resulting skew would affect both groups equally. Naive, central memory and regulatory TCRB repertoires appeared to be more alike among patients than among healthy donors. Fewer insertions and more nucleotide deletions at VDJ recombination sites were observed in patients with type 1 diabetes, implying thymic rearrangement abnormalities. Sequencing cDNA rather than genomic DNA could over-represent highly expressing activated cells, although activation and CD3 levels did not differ between groups. In all four CD4+ subsets, TCRB CDR3 length was moderately but significantly shorter in type 1 diabetes patients. Because small numbers of individuals were included in the HLA sub-analyses, any influence of HLA type on TCRB rearrangement was left unresolved.

For CDR1 and CDR2, the germline V gene lists LGHNA and YNFKEQ. Trimming leaves V shorter by 4 bases and J shorter by 4 bases, with the junction holding 1 base beyond the gene matches. Inclusive of the bounding cysteine and phenylalanine, the CDR3 is 15 residues long. Only CDR3 DNA remains: 45 bases, in frame from the first base. All of the isolated RNA was reverse transcribed with the High Capacity cDNA Reverse Transcription Kit, so expressed TCRB transcripts were sequenced. Deep immunoSEQ sequencing was performed on naive, central memory and regulatory T cell samples, with an average of about 3.6 million total reads per sample. Sorted cells were lysed in RLT buffer, and RNA was extracted using DNase-treated RNeasy Micro or Mini kits according to cell number. Each cell subset was processed separately to prevent cross-contamination, with patient and healthy donor samples processed together. Using the immunoSEQ multiplex PCR, TCRB sequences were amplified from cDNA into 87-bp fragments spanning the CDR3 region. Sequencing of the amplicons was done on the Illumina HiSeq platform. As for the authors' bioinformatics: Synthetic template baselines were used to correct PCR bias computationally, reads within Hamming distance 2 were collapsed, and singletons that could not be merged were discarded. Reads were aligned against IMGT to assign V, D and J genes, CDR3 length and insertions or deletions at six rearrangement sites. Clonotype counts were normalized to sorted cell number within each subset before computing true diversity and Gini coefficients with the tcR R package. Repertoire sharing was quantified using the overlap coefficient calculated on TCRB nucleotide sequences. Out-of-frame TCRB sequences from naive cells were analyzed to stand in for the pre-selection repertoire. This is the immuneACCESS table as TCRdb keeps it, with only in-frame sequences that have V and J called. A part of the clones is gone; compared with another copy, unresolved V genes explain less than half, and the rest is unexplained. From that table come the V and J calls and clone size; the DNA was used to work out D and trimming. The sample table records roughly 330,000 clones; approximately 11% of these occur just once. Of the sample, more than 0.015% is held by the ten largest clones.

A single peripheral blood draw of around 0.11 L on average was collected from each donor into heparinised tubes. A BD FACSAria II and a panel including CD45RO, CCR7, CD25, CD127, CD95 and CD27 were used to sort naive, central memory, regulatory and stem cell-like memory CD4+ T cells. All sorted populations exceeded 98% purity. PBMCs were isolated right away by Lymphoprep density gradient centrifugation and were stained directly, without culture. Samples were stained and sorted in pairs, with one healthy donor and one patient per experiment, so that batch effects were minimized. About this clone: Its antigen is still unknown. There are no base qualities to consult, and no much larger clone falls within one base.

The sequence derives from a woman aged 30 to 39 in good health. The sample consisted of naive CD4+ T cells from blood. The label giving this sample's cell subset or site can be read as: true naive CD4+ T cells. The chain is assembled from TRBV4-2 and TRBJ2-1; TRBD2 lines up with 13 middle nucleotides. The CDR3 sequence is CASSRTSGRYNEQFF. The sequenced DNA is TGTGCCAGCAGCCGGACTAGCGGGAGATACAATGAGCAGTTCTTC.